The 25 T cell receptor beta chains reported below all come from one sample, sequenced in a study of shared clonotypes between healthy human individuals. Sequencing used immunoSEQ multiplex PCR; TCRdb keeps in-frame clones, though not all of them. This sample yields 2 million to 3 million clones, of which about 92% are seen a single time; 0.14% belongs to the top ten. Source material: naive CD4+ T cells sorted from blood. Subset denoted: CD45RA+ positively selected. These receptors came from a young man in good health.

This rearrangement joins TRBV27 to TRBJ1-5; D remains ambiguous. The CDR3 runs to 16 residues. V lost 6 bases and J 0 bases, leaving 15 bases between the germline ends. CDR1 MNHEY and CDR2 SMNVEV come from the germline V gene (reference sequence). Written as DNA, the CDR3 is TGTGCCAGCAGCGCGACGGATTATTATAGCAATCAGCCCCAGCATTTT. This translates into CASSATDYYSNQPQHF.

J is TRBJ1-6 and V is TRBV9; 7 bases are a match to TRBD1. Germline CDR1 is SGDLS and CDR2 is YYNGEE. Losses at the gene ends were 1 base for V and 7 bases for J; bases not matched to a gene: 8. This CDR3 is built from 16 residues. The CDR3 DNA is TGTGCCAGCAGCGTAAGTGATGGGGACAGAAATTCACCCCTCCACTTT. It translates to CASSVSDGDRNSPLHF. The full variable domain, completed using reference TRBV9 and TRBJ1-6, is DSGVTQTPKHLITATGQRVTLRCSPRSGDLSVYWYQQSLDQGLQFLIQYYNGEERAKGNILERFSAQQFPDLHSELNLSSLELGDSALYFCASSVSDGDRNSPLHFGNGTRLTVT.

This clone was observed a single time. This rearrangement joins TRBV6-1 to TRBJ1-2; the D is unclear. Germline V gene sequence: CDR1 MNHNS, CDR2 SASEGT. Trimming cost V 4 bases and J 1 base, with 16 bases left between them. The CDR3 runs 16 residues. The CDR3 coding sequence is TGTGCCAGCAGTGGGACGGGCGGTGGAATTAACTATGGCTACACCTTC. Amino acid sequence: CASSGTGGGINYGYTF.

The chain combines TRBV6-1 with TRBJ1-4, with TRBD1 matching over 7 bases. There are 15 residues in the CDR3. Germline V gene lookup returns CDR1 MNHNS and CDR2 SASEGT. Trimming at V came to 6 bases and at J to 0 bases, leaving 4 bases not matched to a gene. The CDR3, as DNA: TGTGCCAGCAGATACGGACAGGCAACTAATGAAAAACTGTTTTTT. It translates to CASRYGQATNEKLFF.

The chain carries TRBV30 and TRBJ1-2; the D is unclear. Trimming shortened V by 1 base and J by 4 bases, and 13 bases separated the two germline ends. Germline CDR1 reads GTSNPN; CDR2 reads SVGIG (reference sequence). The CDR3 is 14 residues long. As DNA, the CDR3 is TGTGCCTGGAGTGGCCAGGCGGTTCCCTATGGCTACACCTTC. It codes for CAWSGQAVPYGYTF.

The chain couples TRBV5-1 to TRBJ2-7; possible D gene TRBD1, 6 bases. Germline values: CDR1 SGHRS, CDR2 YFSETQ. V was trimmed by 4 bases and J by 3 bases, leaving 20 bases between them. The CDR3 totals 16 residues. CDR3 sequence: CASSPKPQGRGYEQYF. Written as DNA, the CDR3 is TGCGCCAGCAGCCCTAAGCCCCAGGGCAGGGGCTACGAGCAGTACTTC. Full variable domain (outside the CDR3, taken from reference TRBV5-1 and TRBJ2-7): KAGVTQTPRYLIKTRGQQVTLSCSPISGHRSVSWYQQTPGQGLQFLFEYFSETQRNKGNFPGRFSGRQFSNSRSEMNVSTLELGDSALYLCASSPKPQGRGYEQYFGPGTRLTVT.

The chain joins TRBV7-9 to TRBJ1-2, with D unresolved. Germline values: CDR1 SEHNR, CDR2 FQNEAQ (reference sequence). CDR3 length: 13 residues. Trimming pared 2 bases from V and 4 bases from J, leaving 8 bases between. CDR3 region: CASSLRNFYGYTF. DNA of the CDR3: TGTGCCAGCAGCTTACGGAATTTCTATGGCTACACCTTC.

The chain carries TRBV5-5 and TRBJ1-4, with D unclear. Germline-derived CDR1 and CDR2 are SGHKS and YYEKEE (reference sequence). The germline V and J ends were trimmed by 4 bases and 5 bases, with 12 bases remaining between them. The CDR3 extends over 14 amino acids. For the CDR3, the DNA is TGTGCCAGCAGCCCGCCTGGGAGGAATGAAAAACTGTTTTTT. Translated: CASSPPGRNEKLFF.

This chain links TRBV7-9 with TRBJ1-4; perhaps TRBD1 as D (6 bases). The CDR3 contains 15 residues. Germline CDR1 is SEHNR and CDR2 is FQNEAQ (reference sequence). Trimming shortened V by 1 base and J by 13 bases, and 19 bases separated the two germline ends. The CDR3 DNA reads as TGTGCCAGCAGCTTAGGGACAGCGGGCGGTCGAAGACTGTTTTTT. Amino acid sequence: CASSLGTAGGRRLFF.

V is TRBV5-1 and J is TRBJ2-7; TRBD1 is a possible D gene (6 bases). This CDR3 has 16 residues. Germline loops: CDR1 SGHRS, CDR2 YFSETQ. The V end was cut by 4 bases, the J end by 0 bases, with 17 bases between. CDR3 sequence (DNA): TGCGCCAGCAGCAGCCCGACAGGATCTTTCTCCTACGAGCAGTACTTC. It is translated as CASSSPTGSFSYEQYF.

The rearrangement links TRBV7-2 to TRBJ1-1, with 11 positions matching TRBD1. Germline-derived CDR1 and CDR2 are SGHTA and FQGNSA. The CDR3 length is 15 residues. Trimming cost V 0 bases and J 11 bases; bases outside gene matches: 8. For the CDR3, the DNA is TGTGCCAGCAGCTTAGCGGCTGGACAGGGGGCTTTTGCTTTCTTT. Its protein product is CASSLAAGQGAFAFF.

The genes are TRBV5-1 and TRBJ2-7, with TRBD2 as a possible D gene (7 bases). There are 13 residues in the CDR3. In germline, CDR1 is SGHRS, CDR2 YFSETQ. V lost 4 bases to trimming and J lost 2 bases, with 10 bases between them. CDR3 region: CASSRGGAYEQYF. For the CDR3, the DNA is TGCGCCAGCAGCAGGGGGGGAGCCTACGAGCAGTACTTC.

V and J are TRBV6-1 and TRBJ2-4, with D perhaps assigned TRBD1 or TRBD2 (6 bases each). CDR1 is MNHNS and CDR2 is SASEGT in the germline V gene. The germline V and J ends were trimmed by 3 bases and 1 base, with 10 bases remaining between them. This CDR3 spans 15 amino acids. This CDR3 is CASSDGGFAKNIQYF. CDR3 bases: TGTGCCAGCAGTGACGGGGGCTTTGCCAAAAACATTCAGTACTTC.

This chain connects TRBV29-1 to TRBJ2-2, with 7 bases lining up with TRBD1. The CDR3 sequence is 14 residues long. The ends lost 6 bases at V and 0 bases at J; junction bases unmatched: 4. Germline lookup yields CDR1 SQVTM and CDR2 ANQGSEA. CDR3 amino acids: CSVWDRSNTGELFF. DNA for the CDR3: TGCAGCGTCTGGGACAGATCGAACACCGGGGAGCTGTTTTTT.

This CDR3 reads CASSVGAGWNTEAFF. Here the CDR3 DNA reads TGTGCCAGCAGCGTAGGTGCGGGCTGGAACACTGAAGCTTTCTTT. V and J are TRBV9 and TRBJ1-1; D remains unclear. Germline V lookup: CDR1 SGDLS, CDR2 YYNGEE. Trimming shortened V by 0 bases and J by 1 base, and 10 bases separated the two germline ends. The CDR3 has 15 amino acids.

This clone has a handful of counts. J is TRBJ1-5 and V is TRBV7-9; the D is unclear. Germline V gene data show CDR1 as SEHNR and CDR2 as FQNEAQ (reference sequence). V lost 1 base to trimming and J lost 5 bases, with 3 bases between them. This CDR3 has 12 amino acids. For the CDR3, the DNA is TGTGCCAGCAGCTTAGAATATCAGCCCCAGCATTTT. This translates into CASSLEYQPQHF.

This chain connects TRBV2 to TRBJ2-1, with 10 bases lining up with TRBD2. CDR3 length: 15 residues. The trim removed 3 bases at V and 6 bases at J, leaving 5 bases unmatched. Germline V gene lookup returns CDR1 SNHLY and CDR2 FYNNEI. This chain's CDR3 is CASSESGGAPNEQFF. The DNA for the CDR3 is TGTGCCAGCAGTGAGAGCGGGGGGGCCCCCAATGAGCAGTTCTTC.

The chain couples TRBV19 to TRBJ1-2, with D hard to call. This CDR3 contains 14 residues. Trimming stripped 2 bases from V and 3 bases from J, with 10 bases between. Germline V gene sequence: CDR1 LNHDA, CDR2 SQIVND (reference sequence). CDR3 in DNA: TGTGCCAGTAGTATATCCATGGTGGACTATGGCTACACCTTC. It is translated as CASSISMVDYGYTF.

On this clone itself: Different DNA sequences within this sample yield the same CDR3. The DNA of the CDR3 is TGCGCCAGCAGCTTGGGACAGGGCGGCAATGAGCAGTTCTTC. Protein: CASSLGQGGNEQFF. The chain uses TRBV5-1 and TRBJ2-1, with TRBD1 matching over 7 bases. Germline lookup yields CDR1 SGHRS and CDR2 YFSETQ. The CDR3 loop spans 14 amino acids. Losses at the gene ends were 0 bases for V and 6 bases for J; bases not matched to a gene: 3.

The chain employs TRBV9 and TRBJ2-1, with D uncertain. The CDR3 has 15 residues. V lost 4 bases to trimming and J lost 5 bases, with 16 bases between them. CDR1 and CDR2 from the germline V gene are SGDLS and YYNGEE. The CDR3 spells CASSSLGMGNNEQFF. The DNA for the CDR3 is TGTGCCAGCAGCTCGTTAGGGATGGGGAACAATGAGCAGTTCTTC. The entire variable domain, with the rest obtained from reference TRBV9 and TRBJ2-1, is as follows: DSGVTQTPKHLITATGQRVTLRCSPRSGDLSVYWYQQSLDQGLQFLIQYYNGEERAKGNILERFSAQQFPDLHSELNLSSLELGDSALYFCASSSLGMGNNEQFFGPGTRLTVL.

The rearrangement uses TRBV9 and TRBJ2-4, with D unresolved. This CDR3 has 14 amino acids. V lost 0 bases and J 8 bases, leaving 12 bases between the germline ends. Germline CDR1 reads SGDLS; CDR2 reads YYNGEE. CDR3 sequence: CASSVDVDTDIQYF. CDR3 DNA: TGTGCCAGCAGCGTAGATGTCGACACGGACATTCAGTACTTC.

The chain joins TRBV5-5 to TRBJ1-6, with a possible D match to TRBD1 (5 bases). This CDR3 is built from 15 residues. The germline V gene has CDR1 SGHKS and CDR2 YYEKEE (reference sequence). V lost 2 bases, J lost 10 bases, and 16 bases lay in between. The CDR3 nucleotides are TGTGCCAGCAGCTTTTTTCAGAGGGGCTGGTCACCCCTCCACTTT. This gives the protein CASSFFQRGWSPLHF.

On this clone: This sample includes further DNA sequences coding for the same CDR3. The J gene is TRBJ2-3, the V gene TRBV10-3, with TRBD2 identical over 9 bases. This CDR3 is 16 amino acids long. CDR1 and CDR2 from the germline V gene are ENHRY and SYGVKD. With 0 bases clipped from V and 0 bases from J, the junction kept 1 base outside the gene matches. CDR3 region: CAISESSGGSTDTQYF. CDR3 DNA sequence: TGTGCCATCAGTGAGTCTAGCGGGGGAAGCACAGATACGCAGTATTTT.

V and J are TRBV7-9 and TRBJ1-6; TRBD1 matches 7 bases. The CDR3 sequence is 17 residues long. Germline V lookup: CDR1 SEHNR, CDR2 FQNEAQ (reference sequence). With V trimmed by 5 bases and J by 7 bases, 14 bases remained unmatched. The CDR3 reads CASSHSDRQGLNSPLHF. CDR3 nucleotides: TGTGCCAGCAGCCACTCCGATCGACAGGGTCTGAATTCACCCCTCCACTTT.

The chain combines TRBV5-1 with TRBJ2-3, with a possible D match to TRBD1 (5 bases). The CDR3 is 16 residues long. From germline, CDR1 is SGHRS and CDR2 YFSETQ. V lost 4 bases, J lost 2 bases, and 17 bases lay in between. CDR3 loop: CASSPPLSGATDTQYF. The CDR3 DNA reads as TGCGCCAGCAGCCCCCCCCTTAGTGGGGCCACAGATACGCAGTATTTT.